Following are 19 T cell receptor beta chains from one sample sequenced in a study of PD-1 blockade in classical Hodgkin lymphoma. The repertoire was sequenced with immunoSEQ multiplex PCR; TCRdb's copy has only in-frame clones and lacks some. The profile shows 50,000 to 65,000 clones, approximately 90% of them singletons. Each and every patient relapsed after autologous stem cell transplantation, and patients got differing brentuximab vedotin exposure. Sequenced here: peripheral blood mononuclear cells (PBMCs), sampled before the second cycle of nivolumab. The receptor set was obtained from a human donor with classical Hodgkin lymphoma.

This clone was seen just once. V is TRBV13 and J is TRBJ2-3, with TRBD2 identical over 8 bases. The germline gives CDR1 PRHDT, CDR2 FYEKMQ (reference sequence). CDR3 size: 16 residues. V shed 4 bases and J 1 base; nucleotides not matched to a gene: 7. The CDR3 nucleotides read TGTGCCAGCAGCTCCTGGGGACTAGATGGCACAGATACGCAGTATTTT. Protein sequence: CASSSWGLDGTDTQYF.

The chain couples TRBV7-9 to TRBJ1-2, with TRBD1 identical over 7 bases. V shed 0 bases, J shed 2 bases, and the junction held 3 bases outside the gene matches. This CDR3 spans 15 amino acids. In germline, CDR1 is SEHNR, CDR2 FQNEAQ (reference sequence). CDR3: CASSLAGTENYGYTF. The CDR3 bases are TGTGCCAGCAGCTTAGCCGGGACAGAGAACTATGGCTACACCTTC.

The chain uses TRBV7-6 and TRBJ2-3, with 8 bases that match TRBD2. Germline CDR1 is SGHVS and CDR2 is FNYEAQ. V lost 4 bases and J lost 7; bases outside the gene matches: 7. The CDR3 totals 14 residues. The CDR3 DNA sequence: TGTGCCAGCAGCTACGGGGGGGGTTCGAATACGCAGTATTTT. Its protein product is CASSYGGGSNTQYF. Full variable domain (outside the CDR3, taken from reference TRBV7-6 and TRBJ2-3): GAGVSQSPRYKVTKRGQDVALRCDPISGHVSLYWYRQALGQGPEFLTYFNYEAQQDKSGLPNDRFSAERPEGSISTLTIQRTEQRDSAMYRCASSYGGGSNTQYFGPGTRLTVL.

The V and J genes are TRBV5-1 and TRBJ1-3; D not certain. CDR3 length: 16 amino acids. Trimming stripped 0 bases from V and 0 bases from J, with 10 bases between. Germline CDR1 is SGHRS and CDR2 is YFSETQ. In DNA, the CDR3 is TGCGCCAGCAGCTTGGCAGGTACCCTCTCTGGAAACACCATATATTTT. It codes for CASSLAGTLSGNTIYF.

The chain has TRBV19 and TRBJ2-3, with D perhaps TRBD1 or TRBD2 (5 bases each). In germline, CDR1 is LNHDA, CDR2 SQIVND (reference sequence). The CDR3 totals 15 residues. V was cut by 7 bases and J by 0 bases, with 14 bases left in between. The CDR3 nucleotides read TGTGCCAGTACCTCGGGGCGGTCTAGCACAGATACGCAGTATTTT. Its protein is CASTSGRSSTDTQYF.

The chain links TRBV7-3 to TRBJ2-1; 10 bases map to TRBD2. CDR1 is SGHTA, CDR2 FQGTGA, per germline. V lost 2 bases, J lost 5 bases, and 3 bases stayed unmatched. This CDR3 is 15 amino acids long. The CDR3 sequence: CASSLGLAGDNEQFF. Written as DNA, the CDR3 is TGTGCCAGCAGCTTAGGCCTAGCGGGAGACAATGAGCAGTTCTTC.

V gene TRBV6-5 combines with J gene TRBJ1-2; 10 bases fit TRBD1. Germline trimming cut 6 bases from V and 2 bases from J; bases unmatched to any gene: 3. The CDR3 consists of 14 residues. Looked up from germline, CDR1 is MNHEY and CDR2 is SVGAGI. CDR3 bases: TGTGCCAGCAGCCTGGGACAGGGGAACTATGGCTACACCTTC. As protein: CASSLGQGNYGYTF.

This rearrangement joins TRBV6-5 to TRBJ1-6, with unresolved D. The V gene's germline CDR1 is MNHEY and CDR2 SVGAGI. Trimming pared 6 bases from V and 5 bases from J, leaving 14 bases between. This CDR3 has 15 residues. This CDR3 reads CASSLTAEDNSPLHF. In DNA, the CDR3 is TGTGCCAGCAGCCTCACGGCGGAAGATAATTCACCCCTCCACTTT.

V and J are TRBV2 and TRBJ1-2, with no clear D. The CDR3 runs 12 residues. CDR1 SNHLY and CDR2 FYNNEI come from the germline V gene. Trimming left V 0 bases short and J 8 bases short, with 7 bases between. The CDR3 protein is CASSEALQGYTF. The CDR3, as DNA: TGTGCCAGCAGTGAAGCGCTTCAAGGCTACACCTTC.

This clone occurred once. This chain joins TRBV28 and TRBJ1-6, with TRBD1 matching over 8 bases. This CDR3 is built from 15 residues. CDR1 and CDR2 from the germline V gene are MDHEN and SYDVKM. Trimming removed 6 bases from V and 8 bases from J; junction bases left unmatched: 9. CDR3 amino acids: CASSADRVLDSPLHF. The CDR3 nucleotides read TGTGCCAGCAGCGCGGACAGGGTACTTGATTCACCCCTCCACTTT.

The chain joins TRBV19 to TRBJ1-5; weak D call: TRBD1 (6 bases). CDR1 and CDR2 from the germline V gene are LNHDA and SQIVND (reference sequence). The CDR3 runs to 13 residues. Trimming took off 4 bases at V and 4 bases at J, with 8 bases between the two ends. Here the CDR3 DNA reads TGTGCCAGTAGTAGGGACATAAATCAGCCCCAGCATTTT. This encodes CASSRDINQPQHF.

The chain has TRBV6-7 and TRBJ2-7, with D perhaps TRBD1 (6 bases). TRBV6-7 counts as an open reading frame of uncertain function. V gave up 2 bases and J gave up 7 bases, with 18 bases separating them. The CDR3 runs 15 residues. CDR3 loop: CASSYPHQGFHEQYF. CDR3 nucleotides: TGTGCCAGCAGTTACCCCCATCAGGGGTTTCATGAGCAGTACTTC.

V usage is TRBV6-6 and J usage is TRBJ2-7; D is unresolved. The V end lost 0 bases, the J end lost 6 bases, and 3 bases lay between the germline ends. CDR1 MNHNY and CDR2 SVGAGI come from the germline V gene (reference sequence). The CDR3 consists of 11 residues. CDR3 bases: TGTGCCAGCAGTTACTCGAGCGAGCAGTACTTC. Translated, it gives CASSYSSEQYF.

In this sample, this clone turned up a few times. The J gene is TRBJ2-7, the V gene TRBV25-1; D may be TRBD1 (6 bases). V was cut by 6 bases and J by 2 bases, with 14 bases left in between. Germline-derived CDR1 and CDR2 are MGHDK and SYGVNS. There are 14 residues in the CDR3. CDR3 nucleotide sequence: TGTGCCAGCAGAAGGGGGTCGTCGACCTACGAGCAGTACTTC. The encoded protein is CASRRGSSTYEQYF.

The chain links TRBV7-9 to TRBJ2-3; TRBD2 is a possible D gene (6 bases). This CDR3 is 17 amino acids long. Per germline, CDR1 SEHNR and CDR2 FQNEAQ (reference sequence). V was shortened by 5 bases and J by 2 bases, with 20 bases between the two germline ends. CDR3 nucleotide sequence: TGTGCCAGCAGCCCTACTGTTGGCGGGAAACTCACAGATACGCAGTATTTT. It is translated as CASSPTVGGKLTDTQYF.

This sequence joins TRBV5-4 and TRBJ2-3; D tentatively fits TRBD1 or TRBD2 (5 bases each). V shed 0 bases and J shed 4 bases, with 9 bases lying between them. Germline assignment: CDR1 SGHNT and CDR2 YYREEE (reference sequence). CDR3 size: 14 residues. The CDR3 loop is CASSLGDGADTQYF. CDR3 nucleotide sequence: TGTGCCAGCAGCTTGGGGGACGGGGCAGATACGCAGTATTTT. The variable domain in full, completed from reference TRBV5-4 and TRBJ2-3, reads ETGVTQSPTHLIKTRGQQVTLRCSSQSGHNTVSWYQQALGQGPQFIFQYYREEENGRGNFPPRFSGLQFPNYSSELNVNALELDDSALYLCASSLGDGADTQYFGPGTRLTVL.

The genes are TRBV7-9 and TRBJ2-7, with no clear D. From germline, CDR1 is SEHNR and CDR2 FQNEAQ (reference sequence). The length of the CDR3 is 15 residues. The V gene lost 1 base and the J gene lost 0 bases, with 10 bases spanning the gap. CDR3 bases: TGTGCCAGCAGCTTAGTCAGCCCGCGCTCCTACGAGCAGTACTTC. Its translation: CASSLVSPRSYEQYF.

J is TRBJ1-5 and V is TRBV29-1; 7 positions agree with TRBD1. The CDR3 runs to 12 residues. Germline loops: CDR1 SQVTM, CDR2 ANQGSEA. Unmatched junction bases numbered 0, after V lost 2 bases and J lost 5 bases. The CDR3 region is CSVETGDQPQHF. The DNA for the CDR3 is TGCAGCGTTGAAACAGGGGATCAGCCCCAGCATTTT.

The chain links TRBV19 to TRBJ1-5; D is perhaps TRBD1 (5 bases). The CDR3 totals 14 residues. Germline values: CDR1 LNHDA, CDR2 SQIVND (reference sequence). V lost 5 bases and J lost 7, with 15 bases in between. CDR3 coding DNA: TGTGCCAGTAGTTGGGACCCAGGTTGGCAGCCCCAGCATTTT. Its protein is CASSWDPGWQPQHF.